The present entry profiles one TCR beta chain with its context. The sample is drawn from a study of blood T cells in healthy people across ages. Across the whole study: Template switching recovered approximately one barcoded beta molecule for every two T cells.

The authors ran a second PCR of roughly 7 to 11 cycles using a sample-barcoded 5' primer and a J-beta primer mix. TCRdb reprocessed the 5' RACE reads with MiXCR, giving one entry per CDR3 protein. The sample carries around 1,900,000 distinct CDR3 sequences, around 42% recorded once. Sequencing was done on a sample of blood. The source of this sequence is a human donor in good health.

The CDR3 DNA follows: TGTGCCAGCAGCTTAAGCTCAGGGTCTGAAGCTTTCTTT. Amino acid sequence: CASSLSSGSEAFF. This chain links TRBV7-3 with TRBJ1-1; D might be TRBD1 (5 bases). The CDR3 covers 13 residues. CDR1 is SGHTA, CDR2 FQGTGA, per germline. Deletions cut 1 base from V and 6 bases from J, with 9 bases between.